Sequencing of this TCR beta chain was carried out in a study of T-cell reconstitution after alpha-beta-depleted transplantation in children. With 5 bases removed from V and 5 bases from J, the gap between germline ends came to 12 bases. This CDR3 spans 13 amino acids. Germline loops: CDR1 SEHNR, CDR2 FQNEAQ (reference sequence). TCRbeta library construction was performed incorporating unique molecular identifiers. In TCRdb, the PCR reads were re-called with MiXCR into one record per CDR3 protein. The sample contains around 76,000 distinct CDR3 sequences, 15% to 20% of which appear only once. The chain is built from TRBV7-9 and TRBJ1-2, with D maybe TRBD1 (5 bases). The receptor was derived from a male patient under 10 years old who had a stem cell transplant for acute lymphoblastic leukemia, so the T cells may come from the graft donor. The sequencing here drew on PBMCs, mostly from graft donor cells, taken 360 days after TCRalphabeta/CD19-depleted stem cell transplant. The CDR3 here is CASSGQRGYGYTF. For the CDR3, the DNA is TGTGCCAGCAGCGGACAAAGAGGGTATGGCTACACCTTC.